This passage covers 7 T cell receptor beta chains from one sample sequenced in a study of cytomegalovirus exposure and HLA in healthy donors. Primers: 60 Vbeta forward and 13 Jbeta reverse. Libraries were prepared by immunoSEQ multiplex PCR; TCRdb keeps only in-frame clonotypes and omits some of them. The data contain about 180,000 clones, around 80% of them singletons. Material for sequencing was PBMCs. These receptors came from a man aged 18-30 years in good health and CMV-seronegative.

This chain links TRBV5-1 with TRBJ2-3; TRBD2 matches 13 bases. This CDR3 has 16 amino acids. Per the germline V gene, CDR1 is SGHRS and CDR2 is YFSETQ. J lost 3 bases, V lost 4 bases, and 5 bases had no gene match. In DNA form, the CDR3 reads TGCGCCAGCAGCGCAGGGGGACTAGCGGGGACAGATACGCAGTATTTT. Encoded protein: CASSAGGLAGTDTQYF.

This rearrangement joins TRBV5-6 to TRBJ2-1, with 8 nucleotides matching TRBD2. This CDR3 region has 17 residues. The ends lost 0 bases at V and 6 bases at J; junction bases unmatched: 11. Germline CDR1 reads SGHDT; CDR2 reads YYEEEE. The CDR3 DNA reads as TGTGCCAGCAGCTTGGGTTACGCGGGAGGAAGAGTCAATGAGCAGTTCTTC. Translated, it gives CASSLGYAGGRVNEQFF. Using reference TRBV5-6 and TRBJ2-1 for the parts outside the CDR3, the full variable domain is DAGVTQSPTHLIKTRGQQVTLRCSPKSGHDTVSWYQQALGQGPQFIFQYYEEEERQRGNFPDRFSGHQFPNYSSELNVNALLLGDSALYLCASSLGYAGGRVNEQFFGPGTRLTVL.

V gene TRBV5-1 combines with J gene TRBJ2-3, with 7 positions matching TRBD2. Per germline, CDR1 SGHRS and CDR2 YFSETQ. J lost 5 bases, V lost 3 bases, and 9 bases had no gene match. CDR3 length equals 15 residues. Here the CDR3 DNA reads TGCGCCAGCAGCTCGTTCCCATCGGGGGGAGATACGCAGTATTTT. Translating it yields CASSSFPSGGDTQYF.

The chain joins TRBV2 to TRBJ2-7, with 13 bases matching TRBD2. Trimming took 7 bases from V and 5 from J; bases not matched to a gene: 8. This CDR3 spans 15 amino acids. Germline V CDR1 and CDR2: SNHLY, FYNNEI. The CDR3 is CASMHPGLAGNEQYF. CDR3 coding DNA: TGTGCCAGCATGCACCCGGGACTAGCGGGAAACGAGCAGTACTTC. The variable domain in full, with the rest retrieved from reference TRBV2 and TRBJ2-7, is EPEVTQTPSHQVTQMGQEVILRCVPISNHLYFYWYRQILGQKVEFLVSFYNNEISEKSEIFDDQFSVERPDGSNFTLKIRSTKLEDSAMYFCASMHPGLAGNEQYFGPGTRLTVT.

This chain joins TRBV10-2 and TRBJ1-6, with D possibly TRBD1 on 6 matching bases. Germline V gene lookup returns CDR1 WSHSY and CDR2 SAAADI. V lost 6 bases, J lost 10 bases, and 13 bases lay in between. The CDR3 totals 13 residues. The CDR3 nucleotides are TGCGCCAGCAGGATGGACAGTTCCTCACCCCTCCACTTT. Translating it yields CASRMDSSSPLHF.

The chain carries TRBV7-6 and TRBJ2-2; TRBD1 aligns across 7 bases. The V gene's germline CDR1 is SGHVS and CDR2 FNYEAQ. With 5 bases clipped from V and 6 bases from J, the junction kept 6 bases outside the gene matches. The CDR3 runs 14 residues. This chain's CDR3 is CASSPKTGSGELFF. CDR3 sequence (DNA): TGTGCCAGCAGCCCCAAGACAGGGTCCGGGGAGCTGTTTTTT.

Concerning this clone itself: The junction and the germline gene differ at one end; a read error may be behind it. The gene calls are TRBV7-7 and TRBJ2-5, with 12 nucleotides matching TRBD2. Germline V lookup: CDR1 SSHAT, CDR2 FNYEAQ (reference sequence). The CDR3 runs to 15 residues. The CDR3: CASSSTSGRLETQYF. CDR3 nucleotides: TGTGCTAGCAGTTCCACTAGCGGGAGGTTGGAGACCCAGTACTTC.